This T cell receptor beta chain was identified in a study of cytomegalovirus exposure and HLA in healthy donors. Whole-study findings and limits: Reports showed the classifier diagnosing cytomegalovirus status with high specificity and sensitivity. It was confirmed in vitro that three of the CMV-associated chains were specific for CMV antigens. Rates of TCR association differed by HLA locus in a later analysis, with DRB1 highest and HLA-C lowest. Available immune exposure information was restricted to CMV serostatus only.

This CDR3 has 19 amino acids. After removal of 0 bases from V and 0 bases from J, the junction contained 8 bases not matched to a gene. The germline V gene encodes CDR1 WNHNN and CDR2 SYGVQD (reference sequence). Concerning this clone itself: The antigen is not known.

Primers for the PCR totalled 60 Vbeta and 13 Jbeta. TCRdb keeps only in-frame clones here, not all; method: immunoSEQ multiplex PCR. The data contain around 150,000 clones, 70% to 90% of them singletons. Material for sequencing was PBMCs. This TCR was recovered from a woman aged 18 to 35 in good health and CMV-seronegative. This rearrangement joins TRBV10-1 to TRBJ2-1; 10 positions agree with TRBD2. The CDR3 DNA sequence: TGCGCCAGCAGTGAGTCCAGGACTAGCGGATATCCCTCCTACAATGAGCAGTTCTTC. Its protein is CASSESRTSGYPSYNEQFF.